These T cell receptor beta chains were read from a single sample in a study of cytomegalovirus exposure and HLA in healthy donors. TCRdb's copy holds only in-frame clones and misses some; the assay was immunoSEQ multiplex PCR. Seen in this sample are fewer than 150,000 clones; the ten most common clones hold roughly 3%. Sequencing used PBMCs. These receptors came from a man between 40 and 49 years old in good health and CMV-seronegative. CDR3s include the opening cysteine and the closing phenylalanine or tryptophan. A D gene is named only where the DNA matches it firmly.

.,TRBV29-1,TRBJ1-1,14,CSVVVGTQNTEAFF,TGCAGCGTTGTGGTCGGGACACAGAACACTGAAGCTTTCTTT
TRBD1,TRBV5-1,TRBJ2-1,15,CASTLTGTGLNEQFF,TGCGCCAGCACCCTGACAGGGACAGGTCTAAATGAGCAGTTCTTC
TRBD2,TRBV7-3,TRBJ2-5,15,CASSLTGLVGETQYF,TGTGCCAGCAGCTTAACAGGACTAGTGGGGGAGACCCAGTACTTC
TRBD1,TRBV5-1,TRBJ2-7,14,CASSSGTGGGEQYF,TGCGCCAGCAGCTCCGGGACAGGGGGCGGGGAGCAGTACTTC
TRBD1,TRBV29-1,TRBJ2-3,15,CSVAPHRGREDTQYF,TGCAGTGTCGCCCCCCACAGGGGGCGCGAAGATACGCAGTATTTT
TRBD1,TRBV7-2,TRBJ1-6,14,CASSPGTEVSPLHF,TGTGCCAGCAGCCCCGGGACAGAAGTATCACCCCTCCACTTT
.,TRBV4-3,TRBJ2-4,15,CASSQEVTQVPFQYF,TGCGCCAGCAGCCAAGAGGTTACTCAGGTTCCTTTTCAGTACTTC
.,TRBV11-3,TRBJ2-2,13,CASSWRDTGELFF,TGTGCCAGCAGCTGGAGGGACACCGGGGAGCTGTTTTTT
.,TRBV19,TRBJ1-5,13,CASSIPGIQPQHF,TGTGCCAGTAGTATTCCCGGGATCCAGCCCCAGCATTTT
.,TRBV5-6,TRBJ1-5,14,CASSRSYSNQPQHF,TGTGCCAGCAGTAGGAGTTATAGCAATCAGCCCCAGCATTTT
TRBD2,TRBV7-3,TRBJ2-5,16,CASSLYVGEGRVTQYF,TGTGCCAGCAGCTTATACGTCGGGGAGGGGCGAGTGACCCAGTACTTC
.,TRBV7-9,TRBJ2-3,14,CASSLASLVDTQYF,TGTGCCAGCAGCTTAGCGTCCCTAGTAGATACGCAGTATTTT
TRBD2,TRBV5-1,TRBJ2-5,16,CASSLAGTSGGNEQYF,TGCGCCAGCAGCTTGGCCGGGACTAGCGGGGGGAATGAGCAGTACTTC
TRBD2,TRBV7-2,TRBJ2-7,14,CASTWSGGAGEQYF,TGTGCCAGCACCTGGAGCGGGGGGGCGGGCGAGCAGTACTTC
TRBD1,TRBV13,TRBJ1-3,17,CASSSSGQVGSGNTIYF,TGTGCCAGCAGCTCAAGTGGACAGGTGGGCTCTGGAAACACCATATATTTT
.,TRBV25-1,TRBJ2-5,13,CASSGAGRETQYF,TGTGCCAGCAGTGGGGCAGGGCGCGAGACCCAGTACTTC
.,TRBV7-2,TRBJ2-2,18,CASSLRWEGTGNTGELFF,TGTGCCAGCAGCTTAAGGTGGGAGGGGACAGGGAACACCGGGGAGCTGTTTTTT
TRBD1,TRBV28,TRBJ1-2,14,CASSSPGTGRGYTF,TGTGCCAGCAGTTCTCCCGGGACAGGGAGAGGCTACACCTTC
.,TRBV27,TRBJ1-2,13,CASSLGPNYGYTF,TGTGCCAGCAGTTTAGGGCCTAACTATGGCTACACCTTC
TRBD1,TRBV7-6,TRBJ2-7,15,CASSFVGTGAYEQYF,TGTGCCAGCAGCTTCGTCGGGACAGGGGCCTACGAGCAGTACTTC
.,TRBV28,TRBJ2-4,14,CASSLAGIENIQYF,TGTGCCAGCAGTTTAGCAGGGATTGAAAACATTCAGTACTTC
.,TRBV6-5,TRBJ2-5,12,CASSGPAGTQYF,TGTGCCAGCTCCGGACCAGCGGGGACCCAGTACTTC
.,TRBV4-1,TRBJ1-2,16,CASSQFDRIANYGYTF,TGCGCCAGCAGCCAATTTGACAGGATAGCTAACTATGGCTACACCTTC
TRBD2,TRBV4-3,TRBJ2-3,18,CASSQDPERGPSTDTQYF,TGCGCCAGCAGCCAAGATCCCGAGCGGGGGCCAAGCACAGATACGCAGTATTTT
TRBD1,TRBV6-1,TRBJ2-3,14,CASSGTGEKDTQYF,TGTGCCAGCAGTGGGACAGGGGAGAAGGATACGCAGTATTTT
.,TRBV5-1,TRBJ1-3,15,CASSFRARGLDTIYF,TGCGCCAGCAGCTTCCGGGCTAGAGGGCTGGACACCATATATTTT
.,TRBV6-5,TRBJ2-5,12,CASRLSQETQYF,TGTGCCAGCAGACTGTCACAAGAGACCCAGTACTTC
.,TRBV29-1,TRBJ2-3,12,CSVGGLTDTQYF,TGCAGCGTTGGAGGTCTCACAGATACGCAGTATTTT
TRBD1,TRBV29-1,TRBJ1-1,12,CSVGQGGYEAFF,TGCAGCGTTGGTCAGGGGGGTTATGAAGCTTTCTTT
TRBD1,TRBV5-1,TRBJ1-2,13,CASSSTGVYGYTF,TGCGCCAGCAGCTCGACAGGGGTCTATGGCTACACCTTC
TRBD2,TRBV10-3,TRBJ2-2,15,CAISESSGGFGELFF,TGTGCCATCAGTGAGTCAAGCGGGGGGTTCGGGGAGCTGTTTTTT
TRBD2,TRBV13,TRBJ2-7,15,CASSFSGGASYEQYF,TGTGCCAGCAGCTTTAGCGGGGGGGCCTCCTACGAGCAGTACTTC
.,TRBV10-3,TRBJ1-2,13,CAITTDSLYGYTF,TGTGCCATCACCACGGACAGTCTCTATGGCTACACCTTC
.,TRBV15,TRBJ1-5,15,CATSRDRRVYQPQHF,TGTGCCACCAGCAGAGATCGCAGGGTCTATCAGCCCCAGCATTTT
TRBD1,TRBV6-5,TRBJ1-1,14,CASSRQGWGTEAFF,TGTGCCAGCAGTCGACAGGGATGGGGCACTGAAGCTTTCTTT
.,TRBV10-3,TRBJ1-1,14,CAIRETTVNTEAFF,TGTGCCATCAGGGAGACGACAGTGAACACTGAAGCTTTCTTT
.,TRBV5-1,TRBJ1-3,15,CASSLTGFTGNTIYF,TGCGCCAGCAGCTTGACGGGGTTTACTGGAAACACCATATATTTT
.,TRBV7-2,TRBJ1-1,13,CASSRRGNTEAFF,TGTGCCAGCAGCCGCAGGGGGAACACTGAAGCTTTCTTT
.,TRBV6-5,TRBJ1-1,15,CASSTGGIMNTEAFF,TGTGCCAGCAGTACGGGGGGGATTATGAACACTGAAGCTTTCTTT
.,TRBV4-3,TRBJ1-1,13,CASSQAEGTEAFF,TGCGCCAGCAGCCAAGCCGAGGGCACTGAAGCTTTCTTT
TRBD2,TRBV7-2,TRBJ2-5,15,CASSLRGLARETQYF,TGTGCCAGCAGCTTAAGGGGACTAGCGCGTGAGACCCAGTACTTC
.,TRBV30,TRBJ1-2,12,CAWRAIRTGYTF,TGTGCCTGGAGGGCAATAAGGACAGGCTACACCTTC
.,TRBV2,TRBJ1-3,14,CANGQSTSGNTIYF,TGTGCCAACGGACAGTCCACTTCTGGAAACACCATATATTTT
.,TRBV7-2,TRBJ1-6,15,CASSRTEDYNSPLHF,TGTGCCAGCAGCAGGACTGAAGATTATAATTCACCCCTCCACTTT
.,TRBV19,TRBJ1-3,13,CASSLDPIGTIYF,TGTGCCAGTAGCCTTGATCCAATCGGCACCATATATTTT
TRBD1,TRBV5-5,TRBJ2-7,18,CASSLIYVGTGKDYEQYF,TGTGCCAGCAGCTTGATCTACGTCGGGACAGGGAAAGACTACGAGCAGTACTTC
.,TRBV6-4,TRBJ2-5,12,CASSENGETQYF,TGTGCCAGCAGTGAAAACGGGGAGACCCAGTACTTC
.,TRBV5-6,TRBJ1-5,13,CASSLGQNQPQHF,TGTGCCAGCAGCTTGGGTCAGAATCAGCCCCAGCATTTT
TRBD1,TRBV5-4,TRBJ1-1,14,CASSGGQGDTEAFF,TGTGCCAGCAGCGGGGGACAGGGCGACACTGAAGCTTTCTTT
.,TRBV7-2,TRBJ2-7,16,CASSRRAQALSYEQYF,TGTGCCAGCAGCCGAAGGGCACAGGCGCTCTCCTACGAGCAGTACTTC
TRBD1,TRBV27,TRBJ1-5,15,CASRGQGYGNQPQHF,TGTGCCAGCAGGGGACAGGGATATGGCAATCAGCCCCAGCATTTT
.,TRBV25-1,TRBJ1-2,12,CASSEWTDGYTF,TGTGCCAGCAGTGAATGGACAGACGGCTACACCTTC
.,TRBV7-2,TRBJ1-2,15,CASSREGGLLRGYTF,TGTGCCAGCAGCCGGGAGGGGGGTCTATTACGTGGCTACACCTTC
.,TRBV5-1,TRBJ2-1,15,CASKEVSGNYNEQFF,TGCGCCAGCAAAGAGGTTAGCGGAAATTACAATGAGCAGTTCTTC
.,TRBV7-7,TRBJ2-5,15,CASSLILSGQETQYF,TGTGCCAGCAGCTTAATCCTGAGCGGGCAAGAGACCCAGTACTTC
.,TRBV28,TRBJ2-7,15,CASSLAGGFVHEQYF,TGTGCCAGCAGTTTGGCCGGGGGATTTGTCCACGAGCAGTACTTC
.,TRBV6-5,TRBJ1-1,14,CASRLKGGITEAFF,TGTGCCAGCAGATTAAAAGGCGGGATCACTGAAGCTTTCTTT